This T cell receptor beta chain came from a study of T cell responses to AZD1222 COVID-19 vaccine. The repertoire was sequenced with immunoSEQ multiplex PCR; TCRdb's copy has only in-frame clones and lacks some. Found here are about 150,000 clones, 91% of them singletons; the top ten hold 5%. CDR3 length: 15 amino acids. With V trimmed by 5 bases and J by 5 bases, 9 bases remained unmatched. Germline-derived CDR1 and CDR2 are LNHDA and SQIVND (reference sequence). Study-wide findings and caveats: Sampled repertoires all dated from after the peak T cell response.

This clone was seen once. Antigen specificity is unknown. Sequencing used peripheral blood, obtained on day 0 of AZD1222 vaccination. The chain joins TRBV19 to TRBJ1-5, with 7 bases identical to TRBD1. The sequence came from an adult in good health. DNA of the CDR3: TGTGCCAGTAGTCCTCGACAGGGCGGTCATCAGCCCCAGCATTTT. It codes for CASSPRQGGHQPQHF.